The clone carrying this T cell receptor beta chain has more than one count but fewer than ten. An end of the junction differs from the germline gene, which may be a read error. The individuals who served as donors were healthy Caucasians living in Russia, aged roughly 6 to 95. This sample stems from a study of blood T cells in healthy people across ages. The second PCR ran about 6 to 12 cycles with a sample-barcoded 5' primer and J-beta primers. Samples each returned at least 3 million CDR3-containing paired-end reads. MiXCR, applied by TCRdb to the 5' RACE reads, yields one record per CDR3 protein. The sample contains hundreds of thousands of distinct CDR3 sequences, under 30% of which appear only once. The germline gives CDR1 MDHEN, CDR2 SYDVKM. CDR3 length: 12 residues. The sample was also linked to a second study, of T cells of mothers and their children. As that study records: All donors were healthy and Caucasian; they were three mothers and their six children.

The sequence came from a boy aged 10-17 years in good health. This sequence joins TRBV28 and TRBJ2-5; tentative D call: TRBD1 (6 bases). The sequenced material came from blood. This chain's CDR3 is CVSNTGRETQYF. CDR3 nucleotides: TGTGTCAGCAATACAGGGAGAGAGACCCAGTACTTC. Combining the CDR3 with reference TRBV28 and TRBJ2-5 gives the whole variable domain DVKVTQSSRYLVKRTGEKVFLECVQDMDHENMFWYRQDPGLGLRLIYFSYDVKMKEKGDIPEGYSVSREKKERFSLILESASTNQTSMYLCVSNTGRETQYFGPGTRLLVL.